The clone carrying this T cell receptor (beta chain) was recorded at least ten times. Its cognate antigen is unknown. What was amplified from RNA transcripts were TCR beta CDR3 regions. Researchers ran a first-round RT-PCR on the TCR CDR3 using the HTBI primer set. MiXCR was run by TCRdb on the multiplex PCR reads, yielding one entry per CDR3 protein. The sample records some 510,000 distinct CDR3 sequences, under 25% being singletons. The sample is drawn from a study of T cells in Graves' hyperthyroidism and ophthalmopathy. Study information: At the time of initial diagnosis and before any treatment, peripheral blood was collected. Study observations and caveats: Also found in blood were most expanded thyroid clonotypes above 0.001.

Per germline, CDR1 SGHRS and CDR2 YFSETQ. CDR3 size: 18 residues. The V segment lost 0 bases and the J segment 4 bases; nucleotides outside the gene matches: 15. This TCR came from a man between 18 and 35 years old with Graves' hyperthyroidism. The chain uses TRBV5-1 and TRBJ1-1; 7 positions agree with TRBD1. What was sequenced was blood. The CDR3 DNA reads as TGCGCCAGCAGCTTGGAGTCCCCCTCGACAGGGATCGGCACTGAAGCTTTCTTT. It codes for CASSLESPSTGIGTEAFF.